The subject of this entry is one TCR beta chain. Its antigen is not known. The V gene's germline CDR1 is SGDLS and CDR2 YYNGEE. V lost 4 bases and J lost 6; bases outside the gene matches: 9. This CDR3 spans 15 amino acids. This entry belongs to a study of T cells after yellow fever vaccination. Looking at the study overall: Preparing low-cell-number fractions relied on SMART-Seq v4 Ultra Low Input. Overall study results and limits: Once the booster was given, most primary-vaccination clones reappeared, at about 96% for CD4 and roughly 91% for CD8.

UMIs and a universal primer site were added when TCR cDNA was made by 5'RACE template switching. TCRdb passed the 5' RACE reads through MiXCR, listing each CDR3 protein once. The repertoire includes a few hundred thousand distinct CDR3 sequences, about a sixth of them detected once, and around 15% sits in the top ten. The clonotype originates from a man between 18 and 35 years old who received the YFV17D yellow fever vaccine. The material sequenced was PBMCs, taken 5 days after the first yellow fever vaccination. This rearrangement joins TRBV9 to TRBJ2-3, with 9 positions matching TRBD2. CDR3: CASSLGTSPWDTQYF. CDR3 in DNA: TGTGCCAGCAGCCTCGGGACTAGCCCATGGGATACGCAGTATTTT.